The next 22 T cell receptor beta chains were all read from a single sample in a study of blood T cell repertoires in COVID-19 (dated by TCRdb to 2018 to 2020). Library generation was performed with the immunoSEQ multiplex PCR assay. Held by TCRdb, this immuneACCESS table contains in-frame sequences only and omits some clones. Under half of the omission traces to an unresolved V gene where checked; the cause of the rest is unknown. The sample table holds about 500,000 clones, of which around 90% were seen once. Clones ranked in the top ten supply less than 9.5% of the sample. Sequencing was done on a sample of peripheral blood. Source of these receptors: a woman between 50 and 59 years old with COVID-19, enrolled during active disease.

The CDR3: CASSEGSSGLSGNTIYF. CDR3 coding DNA: TGTGCCAGCAGTGAAGGTTCTTCGGGATTGTCTGGAAACACCATATATTTT. The chain uses TRBV6-1 and TRBJ1-3; D unclear. CDR3 size: 17 residues. V lost 1 base and J lost 1, with 14 bases in between. Germline loops: CDR1 MNHNS, CDR2 SASEGT.

The rearrangement links TRBV4-2 to TRBJ2-5; TRBD2 might be the D (5 bases). V lost 1 base and J lost 5, with 20 bases in between. The CDR3 covers 17 residues. CDR1 and CDR2 (germline): LGHNA, YNFKEQ. CDR3 amino acids: CASSQAAAGSSRETQYF. Written as DNA, the CDR3 is TGTGCCAGCAGCCAAGCGGCGGCGGGCTCCTCCCGGGAGACCCAGTACTTC.

The chain employs TRBV6-2 or TRBV6-3 and TRBJ2-1, with D possibly TRBD2 on 6 matching bases. In germline, CDR1 is MNHEY, CDR2 SVGEGT. The CDR3 spans 17 residues. The ends were cut back, 2 bases at V and 8 bases at J, with 22 bases in the middle. The CDR3 bases are TGTGCCAGCAGTTACCGTGGGGGAGGATTAGGTCGGGATGAGCAGTTCTTC. Protein product: CASSYRGGGLGRDEQFF.

This clone was recorded only once. The J gene is TRBJ2-7, the V gene TRBV5-1, with 9 bases identical to TRBD1. The CDR3 consists of 14 residues. The germline V gene encodes CDR1 SGHRS and CDR2 YFSETQ. Unmatched junction bases numbered 4, after V lost 3 bases and J lost 3 bases. For the CDR3, the DNA is TGCGCCAGCAGCTCCAAGACAGGGGGCTACGAGCAGTACTTC. Protein product: CASSSKTGGYEQYF.

The J gene is TRBJ1-1, the V gene TRBV24-1, with D hard to call. V dropped 10 bases and J dropped 8 bases, with 13 bases sitting between them. CDR1 and CDR2 from the germline V gene are KGHDR and SFDVKD. The CDR3 covers 11 residues. The CDR3 loop reads CATRGGSEAFF. The CDR3 DNA reads as TGTGCCACGAGAGGTGGATCAGAAGCTTTCTTT.

This rearrangement joins TRBV24-1 to TRBJ2-1; weak D call: TRBD2 (7 bases). The CDR3 has 15 amino acids. V was cut by 4 bases and J by 2 bases, with 11 bases left in between. Germline V gives CDR1 KGHDR, CDR2 SFDVKD. The DNA for the CDR3 is TGTGCCACCAGTGACCCCGGGGGGCCCTACAATGAGCAGTTCTTC. It codes for CATSDPGGPYNEQFF.

V is TRBV28 and J is TRBJ1-5; no clear D gene. Germline loops: CDR1 MDHEN, CDR2 SYDVKM. Trimming pared 5 bases from V and 7 bases from J, leaving 15 bases between. The CDR3 runs 14 residues. Here the CDR3 reads CASSPLEGRQPQHF. The CDR3 DNA is TGTGCCAGCAGTCCCCTTGAGGGCCGGCAGCCCCAGCATTTT.

This clone appeared a single time. The CDR3 reads CAWSPGGSQPQHF. The CDR3 DNA is TGTGCCTGGAGCCCTGGAGGAAGTCAGCCCCAGCATTTT. The gene calls are TRBV30 and TRBJ1-5; D is unclear. Trimming pared 3 bases from V and 6 bases from J, leaving 12 bases between. Germline V gene data show CDR1 as GTSNPN and CDR2 as SVGIG (reference sequence). The CDR3 totals 13 residues.

The V and J genes are TRBV6-5 and TRBJ1-1; D call uncertain. V was pared by 6 bases and J by 6 bases, with 8 bases between. CDR1 and CDR2 from the germline V gene are MNHEY and SVGAGI. The CDR3 runs to 11 residues. In nucleotides, the CDR3 is TGTGCCAGCAGGCGTTGGTCTGAAGCTTTCTTT. Encoded protein: CASRRWSEAFF.

This clone appeared a few times. The chain has TRBV2 and TRBJ2-3, with D tentatively TRBD1 (6 bases). Per the germline V gene, CDR1 is SNHLY and CDR2 is FYNNEI. The CDR3 consists of 12 residues. V lost 8 bases and J 1 base, leaving 7 bases between the germline ends. The CDR3 DNA reads TGTGCCAGCGAGGGGGGCACAGATACGCAGTATTTT. It translates to CASEGGTDTQYF.

V usage is TRBV12-5 and J usage is TRBJ2-6, with a tentative D call TRBD2 (6 bases). V dropped 9 bases and J dropped 3 bases, with 12 bases sitting between them. The CDR3 consists of 14 residues. Germline V gene sequence: CDR1 LGHNT, CDR2 FRNRAP. The DNA of the CDR3 is TGTGCTAGCGGGAGCGGAGGTGGGGCCAACGTCCTGACTTTC. The encoded protein is CASGSGGGANVLTF. The variable domain in full, completed from reference TRBV12-5 and TRBJ2-6, reads DARVTQTPRHKVTEMGQEVTMRCQPILGHNTVFWYRQTMMQGLELLAYFRNRAPLDDSGMPKDRFSAEMPDATLATLKIQPSEPRDSAVYFCASGSGGGANVLTFGAGSRLTVL.

The V and J genes are TRBV29-1 and TRBJ2-3; 8 bases are shared with TRBD1. After removal of 4 bases from V and 4 bases from J, the junction contained 4 bases not matched to a gene. The length of the CDR3 is 13 residues. The germline V gene encodes CDR1 SQVTM and CDR2 ANQGSEA. CDR3 amino acids: CSVVAGGADTQYF. The CDR3 nucleotides are TGCAGCGTTGTGGCAGGGGGCGCAGATACGCAGTATTTT.

This clone was observed a few times. The gene calls are TRBV19 and TRBJ2-1, with 10 bases aligning to TRBD2. The CDR3 is 15 residues long. The J segment lost 5 bases and the V segment lost 6 bases, leaving 7 bases of the junction unmatched. CDR1 is LNHDA, CDR2 SQIVND, per germline (reference sequence). The DNA for the CDR3 is TGTGCCAGTAGCTTACTAGCGGGGCCGAACAATGAGCAGTTCTTC. Translation gives CASSLLAGPNNEQFF.

This clone was seen only a few times. V is TRBV5-1 and J is TRBJ1-4; 7 nucleotides line up with TRBD1. The CDR3 is 14 residues long. V lost 3 bases to trimming and J lost 8 bases; unmatched junction nucleotides: 7. The germline gives CDR1 SGHRS, CDR2 YFSETQ. The CDR3 spells CASSYGQDIEKLFF. CDR3 bases: TGCGCCAGCAGCTACGGACAGGACATCGAAAAACTGTTTTTT.

The chain combines TRBV5-1 with TRBJ1-1, with 10 bases fitting TRBD1. Germline CDR1 is SGHRS and CDR2 is YFSETQ. This CDR3 contains 16 residues. After removal of 4 bases from V and 0 bases from J, the junction contained 6 bases not matched to a gene. The CDR3 nucleotides read TGCGCCAGCAGCGAGACAGGGGGCGGGTTGAACACTGAAGCTTTCTTT. Its translation: CASSETGGGLNTEAFF.

The chain links TRBV3-1 (or the pseudogene TRBV3-2) to TRBJ1-2; 8 bases line up with TRBD1. The CDR3 contains 14 residues. V was clipped by 4 bases and J by 8 bases; unmatched bases: 9. Germline loops: CDR1 LGHDT, CDR2 YNNKEL (reference sequence). This chain's CDR3 is CASSPPGGSWGYTF. CDR3 coding DNA: TGTGCCAGCAGCCCTCCAGGGGGCTCTTGGGGCTACACCTTC.

The V call is TRBV7-6, the J call TRBJ2-7; 10 nucleotides agree with TRBD2. Germline V gene lookup returns CDR1 SGHVS and CDR2 FNYEAQ. The V gene end was trimmed by 4 bases and the J gene end by 0 bases; junction bases not matched to a gene: 6. The CDR3 loop spans 16 amino acids. The CDR3 sequence: CASSWLAGASSYEQYF. The CDR3 bases are TGTGCCAGCAGCTGGCTAGCGGGGGCTAGCTCCTACGAGCAGTACTTC.

In this sample, this clone turned up once. The chain links TRBV5-4 to TRBJ2-1; 7 bases fit TRBD2. Germline CDR1 is SGHNT and CDR2 is YYREEE (reference sequence). The CDR3 contains 15 residues. V trimming: 0 bases; J trimming: 6 bases; junction bases outside the gene matches: 6. The CDR3, as DNA: TGTGCCAGCAGCTTGGGTGGCGGGGGAACCAATGAGCAGTTCTTC. Translation gives CASSLGGGGTNEQFF.

The chain employs TRBV13 and TRBJ1-1, with D perhaps matching TRBD1 (5 bases). This CDR3 spans 16 amino acids. CDR1 is PRHDT and CDR2 is FYEKMQ in the germline V gene (reference sequence). Trimming left V 2 bases short and J 0 bases short, with 13 bases between. CDR3 loop: CASSLRGGSLNTEAFF. The DNA for the CDR3 is TGTGCCAGCAGCTTACGGGGCGGGAGCCTGAACACTGAAGCTTTCTTT. The full variable domain, its missing parts supplied by reference TRBV13 and TRBJ1-1, is AAGVIQSPRHLIKEKRETATLKCYPIPRHDTVYWYQQGPGQDPQFLISFYEKMQSDKGSIPDRFSAQQFSDYHSELNMSSLELGDSALYFCASSLRGGSLNTEAFFGQGTRLTVV.

The chain carries TRBV7-2 and TRBJ2-7; 10 bases line up with TRBD1. CDR3 length: 13 amino acids. After removal of 3 bases from V and 5 bases from J, the junction contained 1 base not matched to a gene. Germline loops: CDR1 SGHTA, CDR2 FQGNSA. CDR3 in amino acids: CASSLGTGDEQYF. In nucleotides, the CDR3 is TGTGCCAGCAGCTTGGGGACAGGGGACGAGCAGTACTTC.

The J gene is TRBJ2-3, the V gene TRBV19; D gene uncertain. In germline, CDR1 is LNHDA, CDR2 SQIVND (reference sequence). The CDR3 spans 13 residues. Trimming pared 3 bases from V and 5 bases from J, leaving 9 bases between. CDR3 nucleotides: TGTGCCAGTAGTATGAGGAGAGGAGATACGCAGTATTTT. Translated, it gives CASSMRRGDTQYF.

V usage is TRBV7-3 and J usage is TRBJ2-1, with D tentatively TRBD1 (6 bases). Trimming left V 5 bases short and J 10 bases short, with 12 bases between. Germline CDR1 is SGHTA and CDR2 is FQGTGA. The CDR3 has 12 amino acids. The CDR3 reads CASSQSGTEQFF. For the CDR3, the DNA is TGTGCCAGCAGCCAATCCGGGACAGAGCAGTTCTTC.